The 18 T cell receptor beta chains listed next were all sequenced from one sample in a study of T cells in tumors after PD-1 blockade. Here immunoSEQ multiplex PCR was the method, and the copy in TCRdb shows in-frame clones only, minus some. The sample contains 10,000 to 15,000 clones, 63% of which appear only once. The sequenced sample was tumor tissue, obtained before anti-PD-1 treatment. These TCRs come from a human donor with cutaneous squamous cell carcinoma.

There are a few counts of this clone. This sequence joins TRBV6-2 or TRBV6-3 and TRBJ2-1, with D perhaps matching TRBD1 (7 bases). CDR1 and CDR2 from the germline V gene are MNHEY and SVGEGT. V lost 5 bases, J lost 9 bases, and 23 bases lay in between. The CDR3 extends over 16 amino acids. The chain's CDR3 is CASSRISRQGSGEQFF. The DNA of the CDR3 is TGTGCCAGCAGTCGTATCTCCCGACAGGGTAGCGGTGAGCAGTTCTTC.

This clone was seen a single time. This chain joins TRBV7-2 and TRBJ2-7, with D possibly being TRBD1 or TRBD2 (6 bases each). This CDR3 spans 15 amino acids. In germline, CDR1 is SGHTA, CDR2 FQGNSA. V was clipped by 2 bases and J by 5 bases, with 16 bases between them. The CDR3 region has the DNA TGTGCCAGCAGCTTACTGGGGGGCCTTATTCACGAGCAGTACTTC. Amino acid sequence: CASSLLGGLIHEQYF.

The gene calls are TRBV9 and TRBJ2-2; D ambiguous. CDR3 size: 14 residues. The germline V gene has CDR1 SGDLS and CDR2 YYNGEE. Deletions cut 5 bases from V and 4 bases from J, with 12 bases between. CDR3: CASSSLSSTGELFF. Written as DNA, the CDR3 is TGTGCCAGCAGTTCCCTTTCCTCCACCGGGGAGCTGTTTTTT.

The genes are TRBV5-1 and TRBJ1-1, with D possibly being TRBD1 (5 bases). Germline lookup yields CDR1 SGHRS and CDR2 YFSETQ. With 0 bases removed from V and 2 bases from J, the gap between germline ends came to 11 bases. The CDR3 totals 15 residues. The CDR3 DNA is TGCGCCAGCAGCTTGGCGGCAGGGCTTAACACTGAAGCTTTCTTT. Protein: CASSLAAGLNTEAFF.

This clone was counted between two and nine times. The chain carries TRBV7-2 and TRBJ2-2; unclear D gene. V lost 1 base and J lost 6, with 6 bases in between. CDR3 size: 13 residues. Germline CDR1 and CDR2: SGHTA and FQGNSA. CDR3 DNA sequence: TGTGCCAGCAGCTTAGACCGGGCCGGGGAGCTGTTTTTT. It specifies CASSLDRAGELFF.

This rearrangement joins TRBV19 to TRBJ1-1; the D is unclear. The CDR3 totals 15 residues. Germline V gene lookup returns CDR1 LNHDA and CDR2 SQIVND (reference sequence). Deletions cut 5 bases from V and 0 bases from J, with 13 bases between. DNA for the CDR3: TGTGCCAGTAGTCCGAACCGGGAATTGAACACTGAAGCTTTCTTT. It is translated as CASSPNRELNTEAFF.

The rearrangement links TRBV2 to TRBJ2-1; the D gene is possibly TRBD1 (5 bases). The V end lost 1 base, the J end lost 1 base, and 14 bases lay between the germline ends. The CDR3 is 17 residues long. From germline, CDR1 is SNHLY and CDR2 FYNNEI. Written as DNA, the CDR3 is TGTGCCAGCAGTGAAGGGGGCTCTCTTAGGTCCTACAATGAGCAGTTCTTC. Its protein product is CASSEGGSLRSYNEQFF.

The chain uses TRBV19 and TRBJ2-6; no clear D gene. CDR1 is LNHDA and CDR2 is SQIVND in the germline V gene (reference sequence). V was shortened by 1 base and J by 2 bases, with 12 bases between the two germline ends. This CDR3 has 17 residues. The CDR3 DNA follows: TGTGCCAGTAGTATAGGATCGTGGGTCGCTGGGGCCAACGTCCTGACTTTC. Amino acid sequence: CASSIGSWVAGANVLTF. The variable domain in full, with the rest retrieved from reference TRBV19 and TRBJ2-6, is DGGITQSPKYLFRKEGQNVTLSCEQNLNHDAMYWYRQDPGQGLRLIYYSQIVNDFQKGDIAEGYSVSREKKESFPLTVTSAQKNPTAFYLCASSIGSWVAGANVLTFGAGSRLTVL.

The sample holds a few counts of this clone. The V gene is TRBV28, the J gene TRBJ1-6, with D possibly being TRBD1 (5 bases). CDR1 is MDHEN, CDR2 SYDVKM, per germline. The CDR3 covers 14 residues. V was trimmed by 7 bases and J by 8 bases, leaving 15 bases between them. CDR3 in DNA: TGTGCCAGCATGTCAGGGTTCGTGGATTCACCCCTCCACTTT. It encodes CASMSGFVDSPLHF. Full variable domain (remainder filled in from reference TRBV28 and TRBJ1-6): DVKVTQSSRYLVKRTGEKVFLECVQDMDHENMFWYRQDPGLGLRLIYFSYDVKMKEKGDIPEGYSVSREKKERFSLILESASTNQTSMYLCASMSGFVDSPLHFGNGTRLTVT.

The rearrangement joins TRBV27 to TRBJ2-3; D unclear. The CDR3 extends over 15 amino acids. CDR1 MNHEY and CDR2 SMNVEV come from the germline V gene (reference sequence). V dropped 8 bases and J dropped 0 bases, with 15 bases sitting between them. CDR3 sequence reads: CASGRWASSTDTQYF. CDR3 in DNA: TGTGCCAGCGGACGGTGGGCTAGTAGCACAGATACGCAGTATTTT.

The chain couples TRBV28 to TRBJ2-7; TRBD1 aligns across 9 bases. V shed 10 bases and J 4 bases; nucleotides not matched to a gene: 11. Germline CDR1 reads MDHEN; CDR2 reads SYDVKM. CDR3 length: 14 residues. The CDR3 nucleotides read TGTGCCACCACGGGGACAGGGAGGTTGTACGAGCAGTACTTC. Translated, it gives CATTGTGRLYEQYF.

This chain connects TRBV5-6 to TRBJ1-4; D call uncertain. The germline V gene encodes CDR1 SGHDT and CDR2 YYEEEE. This CDR3 spans 12 amino acids. Trimming stripped 0 bases from V and 7 bases from J, with 4 bases between. This CDR3 is CASSLGVEKLFF. The DNA of the CDR3 is TGTGCCAGCAGCTTGGGGGTTGAAAAACTGTTTTTT.

This clone was seen a single time. The chain has TRBV30 and TRBJ2-1, with 14 nucleotides matching TRBD2. V lost 5 bases to trimming and J lost 9 bases; unmatched junction nucleotides: 12. CDR1 is GTSNPN and CDR2 is SVGIG in the germline V gene (reference sequence). The length of the CDR3 is 16 residues. The CDR3 sequence is CAWRLTSGGAIGEQFF. The DNA for the CDR3 is TGTGCCTGGCGTCTGACTAGCGGGGGGGCAATCGGTGAGCAGTTCTTC.

The chain recombines TRBV20-1 with TRBJ1-1, with D perhaps matching TRBD1 (6 bases). Trimming cost V 1 base and J 10 bases, with 10 bases left between them. CDR1 and CDR2 from the germline V gene are DFQATT and SNEGSKA (reference sequence). There are 11 residues in the CDR3. Written as DNA, the CDR3 is TGCAGTGCTAGAGCAGGGGCGAGAGCTTTCTTT. It is translated as CSARAGARAFF.

The rearrangement uses TRBV18 and TRBJ1-5; D is uncertain. Germline CDR1 is KGHSH and CDR2 is LQKENI. The CDR3 sequence is 14 residues long. Trimming took off 4 bases at V and 0 bases at J, with 7 bases between the two ends. CDR3 residues: CASSQHPSNQPQHF. Written as DNA, the CDR3 is TGTGCCAGCTCACAACACCCTAGCAATCAGCCCCAGCATTTT.

The V gene is TRBV6-1, the J gene TRBJ2-1; D might be TRBD2 (5 bases). The germline gives CDR1 MNHNS, CDR2 SASEGT. The CDR3 contains 15 residues. V dropped 1 base and J dropped 1 base, with 8 bases sitting between them. In DNA, the CDR3 is TGTGCCAGCAGTGAAGACTGGACTTCCTACAATGAGCAGTTCTTC. Amino acid sequence: CASSEDWTSYNEQFF.

V and J are TRBV3-1 (or the pseudogene TRBV3-2) and TRBJ2-1, with 7 bases lining up with TRBD2. The CDR3 runs 17 residues. The germline gives CDR1 LGHDT, CDR2 YNNKEL (reference sequence). J lost 2 bases, V lost 0 bases, and 7 bases had no gene match. The CDR3 DNA follows: TGTGCCAGCAGCCAAGATTTTGGCGGGAGCACCTACAATGAGCAGTTCTTC. This codes for CASSQDFGGSTYNEQFF.

This clone was counted a few times. The chain carries TRBV2 and TRBJ1-5; D is possibly TRBD1 (5 bases). Germline CDR1 reads SNHLY; CDR2 reads FYNNEI. V was pared by 4 bases and J by 5 bases, with 12 bases between. This CDR3 region has 14 residues. CDR3 region: CASSALEGHQPQHF. In nucleotides, the CDR3 is TGTGCCAGCAGTGCCTTAGAGGGGCATCAGCCCCAGCATTTT.